Presented here are 5 T cell receptor beta chains from one specimen sequenced in a study of shared clonotypes between healthy human individuals. CD45RO-negative, CCR7-selected cells formed the naive CD8 fraction, which excluded terminally differentiated effector memory CD45RA+ cells. TCRdb's copy holds only in-frame clones and misses some; the assay was immunoSEQ multiplex PCR. In the table there are about 680,000 clones, about 91% of which are singletons. Sequenced input: naive CD8+ T cells sorted from blood. Source of these receptors: a man aged 25 to 45 in good health.

J is TRBJ1-5 and V is TRBV4-1; D may be TRBD1 (6 bases). CDR3 size: 16 residues. CDR1 and CDR2 from the germline V gene are MGHRA and YSYEKL. V lost 1 base, J lost 4 bases, and 14 bases lay in between. The CDR3 DNA follows: TGCGCCAGCAGCCAAGGAGAGGGGGTATGGAATCAGCCCCAGCATTTT. The encoded protein is CASSQGEGVWNQPQHF.

This rearrangement joins TRBV7-2 to TRBJ2-3, with 9 bases lining up with TRBD1. The CDR3 length is 16 residues. From germline, CDR1 is SGHTA and CDR2 FQGNSA. Trimming took 3 bases from V and 6 from J; bases not matched to a gene: 10. The CDR3 bases are TGTGCCAGCAGCTTTGCAGGCGGGACAGGGAGTGATACGCAGTATTTT. Translating it yields CASSFAGGTGSDTQYF.

This chain connects TRBV9 to TRBJ2-7; no clear D gene. Trimming removed 0 bases at V and 0 bases at J, with 7 bases between. The V gene's germline CDR1 is SGDLS and CDR2 YYNGEE. CDR3 size: 14 residues. The CDR3 nucleotides are TGTGCCAGCAGCGTAGTCCCCTACTCCTACGAGCAGTACTTC. This gives the protein CASSVVPYSYEQYF.

Here the CDR3 reads CASSFRTSGRYEQYF. CDR3 coding DNA: TGTGCCAGCAGCTTTCGGACTAGCGGGAGGTACGAGCAGTACTTC. The chain recombines TRBV13 with TRBJ2-7; the match to TRBD2 covers 14 bases. Germline V gene sequence: CDR1 PRHDT, CDR2 FYEKMQ (reference sequence). This CDR3 is 15 amino acids long. V was pared by 3 bases and J by 4 bases, with 2 bases of the junction left unmatched.

Details on this clone: A read error may be the cause here, since a much bigger clone is one base away. V and J are TRBV6-5 and TRBJ1-1; D uncertain. Germline CDR1 is MNHEY and CDR2 is SVGAGI. Trimming stripped 0 bases from V and 4 bases from J, with 6 bases between. This CDR3 region has 13 residues. CDR3 region: CASSYSQSTEAFF. CDR3 nucleotides: TGTGCCAGCAGTTACTCTCAGAGCACTGAAGCTTTCTTT.